This TCR beta chain is from a study of monozygotic twins with inflammatory bowel disease. Via template switching, UMIs carrying a 6-nucleotide sample barcode were introduced. TCRdb reanalyzed the 5' RACE reads and collapses them to one entry per CDR3 protein, without DNA. The sample holds fewer than 550,000 distinct CDR3 sequences. With regard to this clonotype: Its antigen is as yet unknown.

Findings and caveats of the study: Clonotype overlap with others was lower in IBD patients than in healthy twins, a difference that was greatest with disease activity.

CDR1 is LGHDT, CDR2 YNNKEL, per germline (reference sequence). CDR3 size: 16 residues. The gene calls are TRBV3-1 and TRBJ2-1; the TCRdb call, TRBD1, lacks DNA for checking. The sequenced sample consisted of blood. The receptor was isolated from a human donor with ulcerative colitis or Crohn's disease, or a healthy co-twin of an affected twin (not recorded which). The CDR3 region is CASSPRGGSSYNEQFF.